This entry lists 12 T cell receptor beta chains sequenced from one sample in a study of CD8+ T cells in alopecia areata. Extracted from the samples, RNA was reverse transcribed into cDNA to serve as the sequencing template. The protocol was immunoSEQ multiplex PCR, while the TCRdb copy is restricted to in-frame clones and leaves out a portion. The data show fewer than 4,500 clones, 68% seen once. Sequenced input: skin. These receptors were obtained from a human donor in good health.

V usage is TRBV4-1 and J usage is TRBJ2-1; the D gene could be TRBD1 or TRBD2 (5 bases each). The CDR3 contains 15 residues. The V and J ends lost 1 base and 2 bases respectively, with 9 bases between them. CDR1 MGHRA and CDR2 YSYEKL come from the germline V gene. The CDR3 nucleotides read TGCGCCAGCAGCCAAGTCGGGACGACCTACAATGAGCAGTTCTTC. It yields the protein CASSQVGTTYNEQFF.

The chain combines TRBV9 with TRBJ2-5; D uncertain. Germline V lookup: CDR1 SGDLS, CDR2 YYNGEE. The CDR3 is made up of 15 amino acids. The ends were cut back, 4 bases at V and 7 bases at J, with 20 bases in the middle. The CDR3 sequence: CASSPQTLSAGTQYF. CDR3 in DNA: TGTGCCAGCAGCCCTCAGACCCTATCGGCTGGGACCCAGTACTTC.

The CDR3: CASGKDRAGGPGETQYF. The DNA of the CDR3 is TGTGCCAGCGGAAAGGACAGAGCGGGAGGGCCCGGAGAGACCCAGTACTTC. The rearrangement joins TRBV5-5 to TRBJ2-5, with 10 nucleotides matching TRBD2. The CDR3 has 17 residues. Losses at the gene ends were 7 bases for V and 4 bases for J; bases not matched to a gene: 16. CDR1 and CDR2 from the germline V gene are SGHKS and YYEKEE (reference sequence).

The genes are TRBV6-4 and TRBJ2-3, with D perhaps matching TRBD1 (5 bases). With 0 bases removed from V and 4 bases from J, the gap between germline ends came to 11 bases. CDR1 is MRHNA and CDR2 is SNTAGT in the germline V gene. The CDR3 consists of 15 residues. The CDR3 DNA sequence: TGTGCCAGCAGTGACTCGAGTGGGGCCTCAGATACGCAGTATTTT. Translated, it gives CASSDSSGASDTQYF.

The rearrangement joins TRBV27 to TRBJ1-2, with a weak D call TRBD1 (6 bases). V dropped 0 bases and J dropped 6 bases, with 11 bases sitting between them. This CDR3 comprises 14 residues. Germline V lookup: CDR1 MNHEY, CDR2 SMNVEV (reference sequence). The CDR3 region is CASSLSRGANGYTF. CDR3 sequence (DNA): TGTGCCAGCAGTTTATCTCGGGGGGCAAATGGCTACACCTTC.

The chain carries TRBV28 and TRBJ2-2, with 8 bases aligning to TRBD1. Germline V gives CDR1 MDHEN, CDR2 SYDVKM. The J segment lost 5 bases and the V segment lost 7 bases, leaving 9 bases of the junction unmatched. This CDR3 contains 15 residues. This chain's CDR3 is CASTLLRQGTGELFF. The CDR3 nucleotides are TGTGCCAGCACCCTCCTGAGACAGGGGACCGGGGAGCTGTTTTTT.

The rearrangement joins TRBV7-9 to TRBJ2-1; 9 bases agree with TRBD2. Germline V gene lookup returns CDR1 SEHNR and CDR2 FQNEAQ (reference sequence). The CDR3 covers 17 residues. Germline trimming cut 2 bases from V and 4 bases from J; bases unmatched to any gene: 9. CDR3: CASSLIFGTSLYNEQFF. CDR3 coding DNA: TGTGCCAGCAGCTTAATATTTGGGACTAGCCTATACAATGAGCAGTTCTTC.

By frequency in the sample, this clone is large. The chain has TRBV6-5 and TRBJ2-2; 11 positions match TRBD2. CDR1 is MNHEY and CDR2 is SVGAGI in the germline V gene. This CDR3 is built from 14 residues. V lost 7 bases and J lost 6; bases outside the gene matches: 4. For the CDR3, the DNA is TGTGCCAGCATCCCACTAGCGGGAGCCGGGGAGCTGTTTTTT. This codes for CASIPLAGAGELFF.

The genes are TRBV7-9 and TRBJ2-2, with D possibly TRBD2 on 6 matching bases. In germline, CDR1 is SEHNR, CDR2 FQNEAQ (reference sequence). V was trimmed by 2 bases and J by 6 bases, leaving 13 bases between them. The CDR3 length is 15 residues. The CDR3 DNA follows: TGTGCCAGCAGCTTACGGGAGCTCCAGCCCGGGGAGCTGTTTTTT. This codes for CASSLRELQPGELFF.

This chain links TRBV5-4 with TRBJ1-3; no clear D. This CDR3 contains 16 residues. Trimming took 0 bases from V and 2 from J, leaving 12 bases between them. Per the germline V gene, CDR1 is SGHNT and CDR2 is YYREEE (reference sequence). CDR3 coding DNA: TGTGCCAGCAGCTTGGGTGGCAGGAGGCCTGGAAACACCATATATTTT. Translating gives CASSLGGRRPGNTIYF.

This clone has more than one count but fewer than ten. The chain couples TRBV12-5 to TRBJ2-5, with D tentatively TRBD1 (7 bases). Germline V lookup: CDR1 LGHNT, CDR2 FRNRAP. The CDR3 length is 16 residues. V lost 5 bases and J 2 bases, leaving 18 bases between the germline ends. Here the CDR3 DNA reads TGTGCTAGTGGTCCCGACAGGGTTGGGGGGCAAGAGACCCAGTACTTC. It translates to CASGPDRVGGQETQYF.

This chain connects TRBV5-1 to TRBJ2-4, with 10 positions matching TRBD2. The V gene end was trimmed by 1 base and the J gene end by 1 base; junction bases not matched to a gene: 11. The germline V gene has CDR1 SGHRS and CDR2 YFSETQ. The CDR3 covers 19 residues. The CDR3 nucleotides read TGCGCCAGCAGCTTGTGGGCACCGGGACTAGCGAACGCCAAAAACATTCAGTACTTC. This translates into CASSLWAPGLANAKNIQYF.